This TCR beta chain was sequenced during a study of blood T cell repertoires in COVID-19 (dated by TCRdb to about 2020). For the wider study: Samples from collaborators originated in the United States, Italy and Spain and spanned both the acute and convalescent phases of COVID-19. The material from the prospective study consisted of cDNA or gDNA derived from T cells, B-cell-depleted T cells, or PBMCs. The dataset comprised deeply sampled blood TCRbeta repertoires from subjects exposed to, actively infected with, or recovered from COVID-19. The repertoires were made available in a free public database intended to serve as a resource for research on the immune response to SARS-CoV-2. The samples were drawn from the first 160 participants of the ongoing ImmuneRACE study and from 1,254 subjects provided by 6 global collaborators. Sample metadata almost always included a de-identified subject ID, COVID-19 status, age in years and sex. HLA class I and class II types, where available, came from metadata supplied by the sample provider rather than from assay-based typing. Broad study findings and their caveats: The quantity of clinical and demographic metadata differed by source and by participant and was supplied without curation.

This clone has only a few counts. The target of this receptor is not known. No much larger clonotype is one base removed from it; base qualities were not supplied. Each collaborating institution followed its own protocols to collect whole blood in K2EDTA tubes. Collaborator samples were shipped for TCRbeta analysis as frozen whole blood, isolated PBMCs, or DNA extracted from either sample type. Counted from cysteine to phenylalanine, this CDR3 has 15 amino acids. Here the CDR3 DNA is all that survives: 45 bases in frame from base 1. The germline V end is reduced by 4 bases and the J end by 2 bases; junction bases left unmatched: 7. In the germline V gene (reference sequence), CDR1 corresponds to SGHNT and CDR2 to YYREEE. The immunoSEQ Assay, a bias-controlled multiplex PCR, was used to amplify TCRbeta CDR3 regions from genomic DNA. The authors' analysis ran thus. Nucleated cell counts per sample were estimated from amplification of reference gene primers within the assay. Sequence reads were collapsed and filtered to measure the absolute abundance of every unique TCRbeta CDR3 rearrangement. For each sample, productive Simpson clonality was calculated as the square root of Simpson's diversity index across productive rearrangements. TCRdb carries this immuneACCESS record with in-frame sequences only. Its versions omit some clonotypes, under half of them owing to an unresolved V gene in the studies checked, with the rest unexplained. V, J and clone size are those of that table, while D and trimming were read from the DNA. The sample table contains about 150,000 clones; only one count was recorded for approximately 90% of them. The ten largest clones capture roughly 2.9% of the sample.

The source of this sequence is a man aged 55 to 70 with active or convalescent COVID-19. The specimen sequenced was peripheral blood. The rearrangement joined TRBV5-4 to TRBJ1-1; TRBD1 agrees with 8 junctional bases. In nucleotides, the sequence is TGTGCCAGCAGCCTTAGGTCAGGGGGCAACACTGAAGCTTTCTTT. Its product reads: CASSLRSGGNTEAFF. Here the CDR3 is joined to the reference TRBV5-4 and TRBJ1-1 genes, and the full variable domain is: ETGVTQSPTHLIKTRGQQVTLRCSSQSGHNTVSWYQQALGQGPQFIFQYYREEENGRGNFPPRFSGLQFPNYSSELNVNALELDDSALYLCASSLRSGGNTEAFFGQGTRLTVV.